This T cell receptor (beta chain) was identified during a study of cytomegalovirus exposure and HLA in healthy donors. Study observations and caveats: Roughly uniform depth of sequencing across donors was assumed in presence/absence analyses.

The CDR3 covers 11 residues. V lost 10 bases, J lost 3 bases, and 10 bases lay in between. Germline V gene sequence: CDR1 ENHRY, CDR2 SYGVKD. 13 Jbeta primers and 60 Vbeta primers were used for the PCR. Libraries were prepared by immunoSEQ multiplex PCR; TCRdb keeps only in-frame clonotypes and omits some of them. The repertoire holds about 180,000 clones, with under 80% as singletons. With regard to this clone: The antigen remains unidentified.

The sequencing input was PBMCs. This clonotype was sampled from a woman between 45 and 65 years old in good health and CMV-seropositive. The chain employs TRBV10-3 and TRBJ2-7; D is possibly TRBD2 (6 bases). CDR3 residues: CATRDFYEQYF. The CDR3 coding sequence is TGTGCCACCCGGGACTTCTACGAGCAGTACTTC.